This T cell receptor (beta chain) was obtained from a study of blood T cell repertoires in COVID-19. Across the whole study: The study drew acute and convalescent COVID-19 samples from the United States, Italy and Spain.

Per the germline V gene, CDR1 is MDHEN and CDR2 is SYDVKM. There are 15 residues in the CDR3. V shed 5 bases and J 2 bases; nucleotides not matched to a gene: 1. This clone has a single count. Method: immunoSEQ multiplex PCR; TCRdb's copy keeps in-frame clones and lacks some. The data contain roughly 170,000 clones, 85% to 90% of them singletons. This chain links TRBV28 with TRBJ2-7; 15 positions match TRBD2. What was sequenced was peripheral blood. This TCR derives from a woman aged 70-85 years with COVID-19, enrolled during active disease. The CDR3 nucleotides are TGTGCCAGCAGTAGGACTAGCGGGAGGGCCTACGAGCAGTACTTC. Translating it yields CASSRTSGRAYEQYF.